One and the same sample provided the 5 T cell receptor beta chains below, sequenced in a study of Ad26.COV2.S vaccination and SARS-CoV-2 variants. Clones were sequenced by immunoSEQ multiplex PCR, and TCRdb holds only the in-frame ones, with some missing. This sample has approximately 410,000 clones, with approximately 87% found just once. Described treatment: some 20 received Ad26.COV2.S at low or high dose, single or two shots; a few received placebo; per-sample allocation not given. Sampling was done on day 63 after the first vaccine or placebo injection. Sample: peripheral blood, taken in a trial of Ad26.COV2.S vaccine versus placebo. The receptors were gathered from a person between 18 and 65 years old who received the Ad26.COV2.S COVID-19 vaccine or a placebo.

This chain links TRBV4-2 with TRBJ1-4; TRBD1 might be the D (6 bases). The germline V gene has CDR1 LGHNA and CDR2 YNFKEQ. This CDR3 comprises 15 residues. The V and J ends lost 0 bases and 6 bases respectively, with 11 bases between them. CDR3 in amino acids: CASSQETGMDEKLFF. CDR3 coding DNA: TGTGCCAGCAGCCAAGAAACAGGGATGGATGAAAAACTGTTTTTT.

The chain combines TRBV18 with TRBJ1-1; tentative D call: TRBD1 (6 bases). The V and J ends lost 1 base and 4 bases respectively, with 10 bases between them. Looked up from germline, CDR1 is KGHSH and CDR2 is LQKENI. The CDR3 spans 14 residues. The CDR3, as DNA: TGTGCCAGCTCACCACAGGGGGGGGGCACTGAAGCTTTCTTT. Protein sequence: CASSPQGGGTEAFF.

The CDR3 DNA reads TGTGCCAGCACCCTAGGGGGCGCCTATGGCTACACCTTC. It encodes CASTLGGAYGYTF. The rearrangement joins TRBV5-4 to TRBJ1-2, with 7 bases matching TRBD1. The CDR3 is 13 residues long. The germline CDR1 and CDR2 sequences are SGHNT and YYREEE (reference sequence). J gave up 4 bases and V 6 bases, and 6 bases lay outside the gene matches. Full variable domain (missing parts from reference TRBV5-4 and TRBJ1-2): ETGVTQSPTHLIKTRGQQVTLRCSSQSGHNTVSWYQQALGQGPQFIFQYYREEENGRGNFPPRFSGLQFPNYSSELNVNALELDDSALYLCASTLGGAYGYTFGSGTRLTVV.

The DNA for the CDR3 is TGTGCCAGCAGTTTAACAGGAGGGGCTGAAGCTTTCTTT. Protein product: CASSLTGGAEAFF. The V gene is TRBV12-3 or TRBV12-4, the J gene TRBJ1-1; weak D call: TRBD1 (5 bases). Deletions cut 2 bases from V and 6 bases from J, with 10 bases between. This CDR3 has 13 residues.

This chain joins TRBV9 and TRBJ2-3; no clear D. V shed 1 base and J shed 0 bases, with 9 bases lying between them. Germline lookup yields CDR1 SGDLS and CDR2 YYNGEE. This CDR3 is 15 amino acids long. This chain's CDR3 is CASSVTGTSTDTQYF. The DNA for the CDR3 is TGTGCCAGCAGCGTAACGGGTACTAGCACAGATACGCAGTATTTT.